The clone carrying this T cell receptor (beta chain) showed up just a few times. This same CDR3 is encoded by further DNA sequences in the sample. The data were taken from a study of blood T cell repertoires in COVID-19. Study details: COVID-19 samples, acute and convalescent, were from the United States, Italy and Spain.

Assay: immunoSEQ multiplex PCR; the TCRdb copy retains only in-frame clones and omits some. The sample carries under 350,000 clones, 80% to 95% recorded once. Trimming removed 7 bases from V and 10 bases from J; junction bases left unmatched: 8. The CDR3 has 14 amino acids. Germline V gene lookup returns CDR1 SNHLY and CDR2 FYNNEI. This receptor was identified in a woman in her twenties or thirties with COVID-19, enrolled during active disease. This rearrangement joins TRBV2 to TRBJ1-6; TRBD1 matches at 9 bases. Source material: peripheral blood. CDR3 in DNA: TGTGCCAGCACTCGGACAGGGGTTAACTCACCCCTCCACTTT. Its translation: CASTRTGVNSPLHF. Combining the CDR3 with reference TRBV2 and TRBJ1-6 gives the whole variable domain EPEVTQTPSHQVTQMGQEVILRCVPISNHLYFYWYRQILGQKVEFLVSFYNNEISEKSEIFDDQFSVERPDGSNFTLKIRSTKLEDSAMYFCASTRTGVNSPLHFGNGTRLTVT.